The 11 T cell receptor beta chains below come from one sample, sequenced in a study of T and B cells in COVID-19 patients. TRB rearrangements were amplified by multiplex PCR with BIOMED2 TRB-A/B primers. Each CDR3 protein is one row after TCRdb ran MiXCR on the multiplex PCR reads. The sample lists over 6,000 distinct CDR3 sequences, 33% seen once, with 50% to 60% in the top ten. From blood, about 250-500 ng of genomic DNA served as TRB template. Sequencing was performed on blood. These receptors all stem from a human donor with active COVID-19.

The V and J genes are TRBV7-4 and TRBJ1-5; the D is unclear. The CDR3 is 11 amino acids. Trimming shortened V by 6 bases and J by 4 bases, and 4 bases separated the two germline ends. Germline CDR1 reads SGHVT; CDR2 reads SQSDAQ. CDR3 sequence (DNA): TGTGCCAGCAGTCAAAATCAGCCCCAGCATTTT. Translated, it gives CASSQNQPQHF.

The rearrangement uses TRBV28 and TRBJ1-3; no clear D. Trimming took off 1 base at V and 0 bases at J, with 7 bases between the two ends. The CDR3 sequence is 15 residues long. Germline lookup yields CDR1 MDHEN and CDR2 SYDVKM. The CDR3 DNA follows: TGTGCCAGCAGTTTATTCGGGCTCTCTGGAAACACCATATATTTT. This codes for CASSLFGLSGNTIYF.

This clonotype was detected a few times. V and J are TRBV7-9 and TRBJ2-1, with 7 positions matching TRBD1. Trimming removed 5 bases from V and 2 bases from J; junction bases left unmatched: 3. The CDR3 spans 14 residues. Germline V lookup: CDR1 SEHNR, CDR2 FQNEAQ (reference sequence). CDR3 loop: CASSPGTAYNEQFF. Written as DNA, the CDR3 is TGTGCCAGCAGCCCAGGGACAGCCTACAATGAGCAGTTCTTC.

The chain links TRBV20-1 to TRBJ1-4, with D hard to call. Germline V lookup: CDR1 DFQATT, CDR2 SNEGSKA (reference sequence). The CDR3 has 14 residues. Deletions cut 3 bases from V and 7 bases from J, with 15 bases between. The CDR3 sequence: CSARSLSGSEKLFF. The CDR3, as DNA: TGCAGTGCTAGGAGTCTCTCTGGGAGTGAAAAACTGTTTTTT.

In this sample, this clonotype turned up a few times. The chain recombines TRBV19 with TRBJ2-3; 7 positions agree with TRBD2. CDR1 is LNHDA and CDR2 is SQIVND in the germline V gene (reference sequence). Trimming removed 6 bases from V and 1 base from J; junction bases left unmatched: 13. The CDR3 runs to 17 residues. The CDR3 nucleotides are TGTGCCAGTAGCCCACTCCGCTTAGCGGGCGGCACAGATACGCAGTATTTT. Encoded protein: CASSPLRLAGGTDTQYF.

The chain joins TRBV6-5 to TRBJ1-5, with 10 bases lining up with TRBD1. Germline CDR1 and CDR2: MNHEY and SVGAGI. This CDR3 is 15 amino acids long. J gave up 7 bases and V 10 bases, and 13 bases lay outside the gene matches. In DNA form, the CDR3 reads TGTGCCACTAAACCGGGACAGGGGTCTAGCCAGCCCCAGCATTTT. Its translation is CATKPGQGSSQPQHF.

This clonotype is deemed medium-sized (0.01 to 0.1%). The V gene is TRBV6-6, the J gene TRBJ2-2; D ambiguous. This CDR3 region has 14 residues. V was clipped by 6 bases and J by 1 base, with 9 bases between them. Germline V gene sequence: CDR1 MNHNY, CDR2 SVGAGI (reference sequence). The CDR3 sequence: CASRPSENTGELFF. The CDR3 DNA is TGTGCCAGCAGGCCCAGCGAGAACACCGGGGAGCTGTTTTTT.

The V call is TRBV12-3 or TRBV12-4, the J call TRBJ2-7, with 11 bases that match TRBD2. The CDR3 has 14 amino acids. The V and J ends lost 3 bases and 8 bases, in that order; junction bases with no gene match: 6. The CDR3 region has the DNA TGTGCCAGCAGTTTGGGAACTAGCGGGGGAAAGCAGTACTTC. It codes for CASSLGTSGGKQYF.

This clonotype has just a few counts. The chain carries TRBV30 and TRBJ1-1; 8 bases agree with TRBD1. V lost 3 bases and J lost 3; bases outside the gene matches: 6. The CDR3 consists of 14 residues. The germline gives CDR1 GTSNPN, CDR2 SVGIG (reference sequence). CDR3 protein: CAWSSGQGYTEAFF. CDR3 sequence (DNA): TGTGCCTGGAGCTCTGGACAGGGATACACTGAAGCTTTCTTT.

The CDR3 sequence is CASSARQGFFYGYTF. In DNA, the CDR3 is TGTGCCAGCAGTGCCCGACAGGGATTTTTCTATGGCTACACCTTC. J is TRBJ1-2 and V is TRBV27, with 7 bases fitting TRBD1. Losses at the gene ends were 5 bases for V and 4 bases for J; bases not matched to a gene: 10. The CDR3 length is 15 residues. Germline-derived CDR1 and CDR2 are MNHEY and SMNVEV (reference sequence).

This clonotype is medium-sized by share. The chain combines TRBV29-1 with TRBJ1-2; 8 nucleotides match TRBD1. Germline V gives CDR1 SQVTM, CDR2 ANQGSEA. This CDR3 is built from 12 residues. Unmatched junction bases numbered 0, after V lost 4 bases and J lost 2 bases. The CDR3 spells CSVGQGNYGYTF. The CDR3 DNA is TGCAGCGTTGGACAGGGGAACTATGGCTACACCTTC.